The 9 T cell receptor beta chains below come from one sample, sequenced in a study of CD8 T cells in ankylosing spondylitis. TCRdb re-called the 5' RACE reads with MiXCR, one entry per CDR3 protein. The sample consists of about 39,000 distinct CDR3 sequences, about 9.4% of them appearing once. Sample: blood, either unsorted or a sorted T cell fraction (not recorded which). All receptors come from a male donor with ankylosing spondylitis or in good health (not recorded which).

There are many counts of this clonotype. J is TRBJ2-1 and V is TRBV29-1, with TRBD2 matching over 10 bases. Per the germline V gene, CDR1 is SQVTM and CDR2 is ANQGSEA. The CDR3 spans 15 residues. J was trimmed by 8 bases and V by 3 bases; bases with no gene match: 10. In DNA form, the CDR3 reads TGCAGCGTTGAGGGGCGAGCGGGAGGGCCTGATGAGCAGTTCTTC. Translated, it gives CSVEGRAGGPDEQFF.

This clonotype came up many times. The chain recombines TRBV4-2 with TRBJ2-4; TRBD1 or TRBD2 may be the D gene (6 bases each). Germline loops: CDR1 LGHNA, CDR2 YNFKEQ. This CDR3 is built from 17 residues. The ends were cut back, 1 base at V and 0 bases at J, with 13 bases in the middle. CDR3 loop: CASSQAKGGLAKNIQYF. The CDR3 bases are TGTGCCAGCAGCCAAGCGAAGGGGGGTCTAGCCAAAAACATTCAGTACTTC.

This clonotype was recorded at least ten times. V is TRBV20-1 and J is TRBJ1-4; unclear D gene. The germline gives CDR1 DFQATT, CDR2 SNEGSKA (reference sequence). The CDR3 is 15 amino acids. V lost 0 bases and J 2 bases, leaving 10 bases between the germline ends. The CDR3 coding sequence is TGCAGTGCTAGAGATACGACACCGACTAATGAAAAACTGTTTTTT. Protein sequence: CSARDTTPTNEKLFF.

This clonotype has a count of ten or more. This chain links TRBV5-1 with TRBJ2-6; maybe TRBD1 (6 bases). The V end was cut by 3 bases, the J end by 0 bases, with 13 bases between. The CDR3 is 17 amino acids. Germline V gene data show CDR1 as SGHRS and CDR2 as YFSETQ. The CDR3 nucleotides are TGCGCCAGCAGCTCATTATTAGGGGGCTCTGGGGCCAACGTCCTGACTTTC. Its translation: CASSSLLGGSGANVLTF.

The sample holds many counts of this clonotype. This chain uses TRBV7-8 with TRBJ2-7; 7 nucleotides line up with TRBD1. Trimming at V came to 0 bases and at J to 3 bases, leaving 5 bases not matched to a gene. This CDR3 spans 15 amino acids. Germline-derived CDR1 and CDR2 are SGHVS and FQNEAQ. The chain's CDR3 is CASSLAQGNIYEQYF. CDR3 nucleotide sequence: TGTGCCAGCAGCTTAGCACAGGGGAACATCTACGAGCAGTACTTC. The variable domain in full, with the rest retrieved from reference TRBV7-8 and TRBJ2-7, is GAGVSQSPRYKVAKRGQDVALRCDPISGHVSLFWYQQALGQGPEFLTYFQNEAQLDKSGLPSDRFFAERPEGSVSTLKIQRTQQEDSAVYLCASSLAQGNIYEQYFGPGTRLTVT.

The table lists this clonotype with many counts. The chain recombines TRBV11-2 with TRBJ1-1; 8 bases agree with TRBD1. Losses at the gene ends were 5 bases for V and 6 bases for J; bases not matched to a gene: 8. Germline V gene data show CDR1 as SGHAT and CDR2 as FQNNGV. The CDR3 has 14 residues. DNA for the CDR3: TGTGCCAGCAGCAGCCCGACAGGGGATGCTGAAGCTTTCTTT. Translating it yields CASSSPTGDAEAFF.

This clonotype was seen ten or more times. CDR3 DNA: TGTGCCAGCAGCGTAGATCTAGCGGGAGGGCAAAACATTCAGTACTTC. Its translation is CASSVDLAGGQNIQYF. J is TRBJ2-4 and V is TRBV9; 12 bases align to TRBD2. V shed 0 bases and J 5 bases; nucleotides not matched to a gene: 3. CDR1 and CDR2 from the germline V gene are SGDLS and YYNGEE. The length of the CDR3 is 16 residues. Filled out from reference TRBV9 and TRBJ2-4, the complete variable domain reads DSGVTQTPKHLITATGQRVTLRCSPRSGDLSVYWYQQSLDQGLQFLIQYYNGEERAKGNILERFSAQQFPDLHSELNLSSLELGDSALYFCASSVDLAGGQNIQYFGAGTRLSVL.

The chain has TRBV5-6 and TRBJ2-2; D gene uncertain. Per the germline V gene, CDR1 is SGHDT and CDR2 is YYEEEE. Trimming pared 4 bases from V and 0 bases from J, leaving 13 bases between. The CDR3 contains 16 residues. The CDR3 DNA is TGTGCCAGCAGCCCGGTAGGGTCGTCGAACACCGGGGAGCTGTTTTTT. Translation: CASSPVGSSNTGELFF.

This clonotype was picked up many times. The chain recombines TRBV25-1 with TRBJ1-1; TRBD1 agrees at 9 bases. This CDR3 contains 16 residues. Losses at the gene ends were 3 bases for V and 4 bases for J; bases not matched to a gene: 9. Germline V CDR1 and CDR2: MGHDK, SYGVNS. The CDR3 DNA reads TGTGCCAGCAGTGATTACAACAGGGGGCTTGGCACTGAAGCTTTCTTT. Residues: CASSDYNRGLGTEAFF.